This TCR beta chain is drawn from a study of blood T cells in healthy people across ages. In the study overall: Capture via template switching afforded approximately one barcoded beta molecule per two T cells. Study-wide results and limits: Roughly linearly, TCR beta diversity per million T cells fell as age increased. It was held that diversity estimates obtained from one million T cells represented underestimates.

With regard to this clonotype: Antigen: not known.

Germline V CDR1 and CDR2: DFQATT, SNEGSKA (reference sequence). The CDR3 is 16 amino acids. The J segment lost 4 bases and the V segment lost 0 bases, leaving 7 bases of the junction unmatched. It was with a sample-barcoded 5' primer and a J-beta primer mix that a second PCR of about 6 to 12 cycles was run. MiXCR, applied by TCRdb to the 5' RACE reads, yields one record per CDR3 protein. The repertoire holds more than 1,400,000 distinct CDR3 sequences, with 42% as singletons. The TCR sequence derives from a young woman in good health. Sequences were obtained from blood. The chain is built from TRBV20-1 and TRBJ2-1; 9 bases are a match to TRBD1. The CDR3 sequence is CSARDRGTGPYNEQFF. In nucleotides, the CDR3 is TGCAGTGCTAGAGATAGGGGGACAGGGCCGTACAATGAGCAGTTCTTC.